Shown below are 20 T cell receptor beta chains from a single sample sequenced in a study of beta chain features in type 1 diabetes. Study-wide results and caveats: TCRB CDR3s were moderately but significantly shorter in Type 1 diabetes patients in all four CD4+ subsets.

Their antigens remain unidentified. Sequenced material consisted of expressed TCRB transcripts (all of the isolated RNA was reverse transcribed). Data came from immunoSEQ multiplex PCR; TCRdb stores just in-frame clones and leaves some out. Here the sample spans 15,000 to 17,000 clones, more than 65% being singletons. The sample comprised Tregs from blood. The receptors were gathered from a man in his thirties or forties with type 1 diabetes.

V is TRBV6-1 and J is TRBJ1-2; D perhaps matches TRBD1 (6 bases). The V and J ends lost 4 bases and 3 bases respectively, with 9 bases between them. The CDR3 contains 13 residues. Germline CDR1 and CDR2: MNHNS and SASEGT. The CDR3 DNA follows: TGTGCCAGCAGTGTCCAGGGGTACTATGGCTACACCTTC. It yields the protein CASSVQGYYGYTF.

This clone was counted between two and nine times. The gene calls are TRBV29-1 and TRBJ2-7; D may be TRBD1 (6 bases). CDR1 and CDR2 from the germline V gene are SQVTM and ANQGSEA. Trimming pared 5 bases from V and 6 bases from J, leaving 14 bases between. This CDR3 comprises 12 residues. This CDR3 is CSVSPGDTEQYF. Written as DNA, the CDR3 is TGCAGCGTTAGCCCAGGGGATACCGAGCAGTACTTC.

This rearrangement joins TRBV7-2 to TRBJ2-3, with 8 bases fitting TRBD2. Trimming cost V 1 base and J 3 bases; bases outside gene matches: 3. This CDR3 contains 15 residues. Germline loops: CDR1 SGHTA, CDR2 FQGNSA. CDR3 amino acids: CASSLVASGTDTQYF. In nucleotides, the CDR3 is TGTGCCAGCAGCTTAGTTGCTAGCGGGACAGATACGCAGTATTTT.

The table lists this clone with a count of one. This sequence joins TRBV5-1 and TRBJ2-2; perhaps TRBD2 as D (5 bases). The CDR3 is made up of 14 amino acids. The V end lost 6 bases, the J end lost 1 base, and 10 bases lay between the germline ends. Per germline, CDR1 SGHRS and CDR2 YFSETQ. The CDR3 DNA is TGCGCCAGCAAAGTCGCGGGGAACACCGGGGAGCTGTTTTTT. Amino acid sequence: CASKVAGNTGELFF.

This clone was observed a handful of times. The J gene is TRBJ1-4, the V gene TRBV18; tentative D call: TRBD1 (5 bases). The CDR3 contains 14 residues. Per the germline V gene, CDR1 is KGHSH and CDR2 is LQKENI. With 4 bases removed from V and 8 bases from J, the gap between germline ends came to 14 bases. CDR3 sequence: CASSRAGMEEKLFF. CDR3 DNA: TGTGCCAGCTCACGGGCAGGGATGGAGGAAAAACTGTTTTTT.

Worth noting for this clone: A junction boundary mismatches the germline segment, possibly from a read error. Within the sample, other DNA sequences also encode this same CDR3. The CDR3 region is CASSLGEGREEQFF. In DNA, the CDR3 is TGTGCCAGTAGCTTAGGGGAGGGGAGGGAGGAGCAGTTCTTC. V is TRBV11-3 and J is TRBJ2-1; 7 nucleotides match TRBD2. The length of the CDR3 is 14 residues. Germline V gene data show CDR1 as SGHNT and CDR2 as YENEEA.

This chain joins TRBV6-6 and TRBJ2-3, with D perhaps TRBD2 (5 bases). The CDR3 contains 15 residues. CDR1 MNHNY and CDR2 SVGAGI come from the germline V gene (reference sequence). The V and J ends lost 2 bases and 4 bases respectively, with 13 bases between them. The CDR3 region is CASSYEADRPDTQYF. DNA of the CDR3: TGTGCCAGCAGTTACGAAGCGGATAGGCCAGATACGCAGTATTTT.

The chain combines TRBV7-9 with TRBJ1-1; TRBD1 is a possible D gene (5 bases). The CDR3 sequence is 15 residues long. Trimming cost V 4 bases and J 3 bases, with 15 bases left between them. Germline V lookup: CDR1 SEHNR, CDR2 FQNEAQ (reference sequence). The CDR3 sequence: CASSSTGEGYTEAFF. The DNA for the CDR3 is TGTGCCAGCAGCTCGACGGGGGAGGGGTACACTGAAGCTTTCTTT.

This chain uses TRBV7-9 with TRBJ1-2; D unclear. V was pared by 3 bases and J by 9 bases, with 17 bases between. Germline assignment: CDR1 SEHNR and CDR2 FQNEAQ (reference sequence). This CDR3 is 14 amino acids long. CDR3 sequence: CASSFTTGYLSYTF. The CDR3 bases are TGTGCCAGCAGCTTCACGACGGGATACTTAAGCTACACCTTC.

The chain joins TRBV19 to TRBJ2-1; 8 nucleotides match TRBD2. With 3 bases clipped from V and 9 bases from J, the junction kept 4 bases outside the gene matches. Germline V gene data show CDR1 as LNHDA and CDR2 as SQIVND (reference sequence). The CDR3 contains 13 residues. The CDR3 loop is CASSISGGGEQFF. DNA of the CDR3: TGTGCCAGTAGTATCTCCGGGGGGGGTGAGCAGTTCTTC.

The V call is TRBV19, the J call TRBJ1-1; D might be TRBD1 (5 bases). Trimming cost V 3 bases and J 2 bases, with 22 bases left between them. This CDR3 has 18 amino acids. Germline assignment: CDR1 LNHDA and CDR2 SQIVND (reference sequence). CDR3 sequence (DNA): TGTGCCAGTAGTATGCCGGGACTGGGACTACTTTTCAACACTGAAGCTTTCTTT. Encoded protein: CASSMPGLGLLFNTEAFF. Full variable domain (outside the CDR3, taken from reference TRBV19 and TRBJ1-1): DGGITQSPKYLFRKEGQNVTLSCEQNLNHDAMYWYRQDPGQGLRLIYYSQIVNDFQKGDIAEGYSVSREKKESFPLTVTSAQKNPTAFYLCASSMPGLGLLFNTEAFFGQGTRLTVV.

The gene calls are TRBV5-1 and TRBJ2-5, with D possibly matching TRBD2 (6 bases). Trimming left V 4 bases short and J 1 base short, with 11 bases between. Per germline, CDR1 SGHRS and CDR2 YFSETQ. The CDR3 loop spans 14 amino acids. CDR3 protein: CASSPGGTQETQYF. The CDR3 coding sequence is TGCGCCAGCAGCCCTGGGGGGACCCAAGAGACCCAGTACTTC.

This clone was seen a few times. The chain uses TRBV4-1 and TRBJ2-1; 12 nucleotides align to TRBD2. Looked up from germline, CDR1 is MGHRA and CDR2 is YSYEKL. The length of the CDR3 is 16 residues. Losses at the gene ends were 2 bases for V and 4 bases for J; bases not matched to a gene: 3. CDR3 sequence: CASSQFLAGGYNEQFF. The CDR3 DNA reads as TGCGCCAGCAGCCAATTTCTAGCGGGGGGGTACAATGAGCAGTTCTTC.

This clone was seen just once. The V call is TRBV30, the J call TRBJ2-5; 13 nucleotides align to TRBD2. CDR1 is GTSNPN, CDR2 SVGIG, per germline (reference sequence). This CDR3 contains 15 residues. J lost 5 bases, V lost 3 bases, and 6 bases had no gene match. CDR3 residues: CAWRPGLAGWETQYF. For the CDR3, the DNA is TGTGCCTGGAGACCGGGACTAGCGGGATGGGAGACCCAGTACTTC.

This rearrangement joins TRBV18 to TRBJ1-3; D is perhaps TRBD1 (6 bases). This CDR3 has 14 amino acids. Germline V CDR1 and CDR2: KGHSH, LQKENI. The V end was cut by 3 bases, the J end by 2 bases, with 8 bases between. CDR3 coding DNA: TGTGCCAGCTCACCCGGGACAACTGGAAACACCATATATTTT. It specifies CASSPGTTGNTIYF.

This chain uses TRBV7-9 with TRBJ2-5; 7 nucleotides match TRBD1. The CDR3 is 16 residues long. Germline V gene lookup returns CDR1 SEHNR and CDR2 FQNEAQ (reference sequence). The junction had 11 bases not matched to a gene; V was cut back by 5 bases and J by 2 bases. CDR3 DNA sequence: TGTGCCAGCAGCAGTAGACAGGGCTTAGCTCAAGAGACCCAGTACTTC. Its translation is CASSSRQGLAQETQYF.

The chain has TRBV6-5 and TRBJ2-1, with D maybe TRBD2 (6 bases). Trimming stripped 4 bases from V and 6 bases from J, with 16 bases between. From germline, CDR1 is MNHEY and CDR2 SVGAGI. The CDR3 is made up of 15 amino acids. For the CDR3, the DNA is TGTGCCAGCAGTTTATCAGGGACTCCTGGCAATGAGCAGTTCTTC. Amino acid sequence: CASSLSGTPGNEQFF.

This chain joins TRBV5-1 and TRBJ1-3; 10 bases match TRBD1. The V segment lost 4 bases and the J segment 4 bases; nucleotides outside the gene matches: 5. This CDR3 spans 15 amino acids. Germline CDR1 is SGHRS and CDR2 is YFSETQ. The CDR3 region has the DNA TGCGCCAGCAGCCTCGACAGGGGGCCCGGAAACACCATATATTTT. It yields the protein CASSLDRGPGNTIYF.

The chain is built from TRBV7-9 and TRBJ2-5, with 9 bases identical to TRBD1. The CDR3 is 16 amino acids. V lost 5 bases and J lost 5; bases outside the gene matches: 12. Germline V lookup: CDR1 SEHNR, CDR2 FQNEAQ (reference sequence). CDR3 residues: CASSRLGTGQEETQYF. CDR3 in DNA: TGTGCCAGCAGCCGGCTAGGGACAGGGCAGGAGGAGACCCAGTACTTC.

The rearrangement links TRBV29-1 to TRBJ2-3, with 10 bases fitting TRBD1. The CDR3 consists of 15 residues. Per germline, CDR1 SQVTM and CDR2 ANQGSEA. V shed 5 bases and J 2 bases; nucleotides not matched to a gene: 7. Here the CDR3 reads CSVPSDRGFTDTQYF. For the CDR3, the DNA is TGCAGCGTTCCTTCGGACAGGGGGTTCACAGATACGCAGTATTTT.